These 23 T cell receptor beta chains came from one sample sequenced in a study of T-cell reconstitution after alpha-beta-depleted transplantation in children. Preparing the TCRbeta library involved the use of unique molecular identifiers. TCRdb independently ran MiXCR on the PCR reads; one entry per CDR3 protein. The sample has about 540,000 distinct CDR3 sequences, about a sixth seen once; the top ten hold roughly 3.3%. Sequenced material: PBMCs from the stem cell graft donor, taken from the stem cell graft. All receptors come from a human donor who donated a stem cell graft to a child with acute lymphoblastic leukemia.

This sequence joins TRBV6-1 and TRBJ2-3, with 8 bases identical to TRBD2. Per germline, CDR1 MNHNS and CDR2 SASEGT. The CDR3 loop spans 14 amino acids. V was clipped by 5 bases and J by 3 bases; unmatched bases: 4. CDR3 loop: CASSSGRLTDTQYF. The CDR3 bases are TGTGCCAGCAGTAGCGGGAGACTGACAGATACGCAGTATTTT.

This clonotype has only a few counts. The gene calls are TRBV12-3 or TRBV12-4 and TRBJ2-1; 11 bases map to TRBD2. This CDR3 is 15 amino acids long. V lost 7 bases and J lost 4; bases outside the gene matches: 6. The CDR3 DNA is TGTGCCAGCATTCTTCTAGCGGGAGGTTACAATGAGCAGTTCTTC. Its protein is CASILLAGGYNEQFF.

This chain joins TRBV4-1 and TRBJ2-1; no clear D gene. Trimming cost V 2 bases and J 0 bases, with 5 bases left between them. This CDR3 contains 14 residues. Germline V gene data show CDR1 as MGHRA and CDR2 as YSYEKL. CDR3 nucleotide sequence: TGCGCCAGCAGCCAATTCCCCTCCTACAATGAGCAGTTCTTC. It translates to CASSQFPSYNEQFF.

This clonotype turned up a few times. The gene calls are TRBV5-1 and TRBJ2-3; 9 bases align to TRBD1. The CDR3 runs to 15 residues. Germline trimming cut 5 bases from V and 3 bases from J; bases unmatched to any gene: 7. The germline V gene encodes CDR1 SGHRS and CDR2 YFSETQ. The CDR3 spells CASSSRTGVTDTQYF. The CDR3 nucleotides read TGCGCCAGCAGTTCCCGGACAGGGGTGACAGATACGCAGTATTTT.

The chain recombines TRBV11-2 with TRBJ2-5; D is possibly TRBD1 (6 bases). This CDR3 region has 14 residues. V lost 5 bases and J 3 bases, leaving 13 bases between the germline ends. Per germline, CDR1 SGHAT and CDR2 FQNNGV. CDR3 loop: CASSQKNREETQYF. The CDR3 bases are TGTGCCAGCAGCCAGAAGAACAGGGAAGAGACCCAGTACTTC.

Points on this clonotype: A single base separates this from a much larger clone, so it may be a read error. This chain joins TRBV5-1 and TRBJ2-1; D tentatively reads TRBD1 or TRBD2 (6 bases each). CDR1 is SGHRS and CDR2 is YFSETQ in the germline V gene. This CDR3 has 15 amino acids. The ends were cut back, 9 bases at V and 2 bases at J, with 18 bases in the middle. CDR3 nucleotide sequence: TGCGCCAACTCCCGGGACGGGGGCGCCTACAATGAGCAGTTCTTC. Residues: CANSRDGGAYNEQFF. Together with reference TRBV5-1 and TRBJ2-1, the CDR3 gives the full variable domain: KAGVTQTPRYLIKTRGQQVTLSCSPISGHRSVSWYQQTPGQGLQFLFEYFSETQRNKGNFPGRFSGRQFSNSRSEMNVSTLELGDSALYLCANSRDGGAYNEQFFGPGTRLTVL.

CDR3 nucleotides: TGCGCCAGCAGCTTTACAGGGGCGGGAGTGTACGAGCAGTACTTC. Its translation: CASSFTGAGVYEQYF. The chain has TRBV5-1 and TRBJ2-7, with D tentatively TRBD1 or TRBD2 (7 bases each). The CDR3 consists of 15 residues. The V gene's germline CDR1 is SGHRS and CDR2 YFSETQ. Between the trimmed V and J ends, which lost 2 bases and 4 bases, there was a span of 16 bases.

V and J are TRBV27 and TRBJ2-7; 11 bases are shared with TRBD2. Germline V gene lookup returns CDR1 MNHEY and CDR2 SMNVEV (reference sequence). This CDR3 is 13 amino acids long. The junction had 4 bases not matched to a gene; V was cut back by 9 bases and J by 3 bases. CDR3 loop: CASGLAGYYEQYF. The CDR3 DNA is TGTGCCAGTGGACTAGCGGGTTACTACGAGCAGTACTTC.

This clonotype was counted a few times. CDR3 in amino acids: CASSDSTVLGYEQYF. The CDR3 nucleotides are TGTGCCAGCAGTGACTCCACAGTGCTGGGCTACGAGCAGTACTTC. The chain is built from TRBV6-4 and TRBJ2-7; D is uncertain. Germline-derived CDR1 and CDR2 are MRHNA and SNTAGT. The ends were cut back, 0 bases at V and 3 bases at J, with 12 bases in the middle. This CDR3 region has 15 residues.

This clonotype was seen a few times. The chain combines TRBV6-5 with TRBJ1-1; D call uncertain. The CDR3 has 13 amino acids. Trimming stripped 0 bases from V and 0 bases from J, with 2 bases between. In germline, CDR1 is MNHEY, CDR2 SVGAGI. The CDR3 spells CASSYSVNTEAFF. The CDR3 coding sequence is TGTGCCAGCAGTTACTCAGTGAACACTGAAGCTTTCTTT.

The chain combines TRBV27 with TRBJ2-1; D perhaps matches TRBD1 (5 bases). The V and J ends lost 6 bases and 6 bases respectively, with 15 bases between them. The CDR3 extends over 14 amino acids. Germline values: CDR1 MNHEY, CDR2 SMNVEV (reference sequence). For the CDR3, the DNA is TGTGCCAGCAGGGGGCTGAGTTACAGCAATGAGCAGTTCTTC. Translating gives CASRGLSYSNEQFF.

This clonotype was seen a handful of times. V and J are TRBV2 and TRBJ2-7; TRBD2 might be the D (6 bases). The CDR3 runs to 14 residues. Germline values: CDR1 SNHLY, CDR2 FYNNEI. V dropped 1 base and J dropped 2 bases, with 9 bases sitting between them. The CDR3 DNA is TGTGCCAGCAGTGAAGTTGGAGGGCCCTACGAGCAGTACTTC. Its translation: CASSEVGGPYEQYF. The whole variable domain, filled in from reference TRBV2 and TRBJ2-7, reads EPEVTQTPSHQVTQMGQEVILRCVPISNHLYFYWYRQILGQKVEFLVSFYNNEISEKSEIFDDQFSVERPDGSNFTLKIRSTKLEDSAMYFCASSEVGGPYEQYFGPGTRLTVT.

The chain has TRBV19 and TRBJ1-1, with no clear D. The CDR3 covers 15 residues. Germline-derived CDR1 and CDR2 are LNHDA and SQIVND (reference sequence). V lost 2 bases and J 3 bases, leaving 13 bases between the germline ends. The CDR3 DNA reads TGTGCCAGTAGTATACCTGGCAACGTGGACACTGAAGCTTTCTTT. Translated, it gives CASSIPGNVDTEAFF.

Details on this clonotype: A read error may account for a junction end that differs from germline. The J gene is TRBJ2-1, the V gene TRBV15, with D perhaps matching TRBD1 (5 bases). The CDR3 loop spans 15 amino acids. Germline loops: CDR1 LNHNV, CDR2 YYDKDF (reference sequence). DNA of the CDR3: TGTGCAACCAGGTTTGACAGCCTCTCCTACAATGAGCAGTTCTTC. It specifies CATRFDSLSYNEQFF.

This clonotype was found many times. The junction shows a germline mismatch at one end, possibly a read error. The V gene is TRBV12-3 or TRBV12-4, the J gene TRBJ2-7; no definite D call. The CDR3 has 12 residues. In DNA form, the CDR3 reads TGCGCCAGCAGCTTGGGTACCTACGAGCAGTACTTC. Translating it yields CASSLGTYEQYF.

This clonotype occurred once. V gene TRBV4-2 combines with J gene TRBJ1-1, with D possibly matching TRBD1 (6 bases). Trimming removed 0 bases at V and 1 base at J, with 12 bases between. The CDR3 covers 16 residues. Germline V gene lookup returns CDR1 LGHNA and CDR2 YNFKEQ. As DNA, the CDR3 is TGTGCCAGCAGCCAAGATAAAGCAGGGGCGAACACTGAAGCTTTCTTT. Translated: CASSQDKAGANTEAFF.

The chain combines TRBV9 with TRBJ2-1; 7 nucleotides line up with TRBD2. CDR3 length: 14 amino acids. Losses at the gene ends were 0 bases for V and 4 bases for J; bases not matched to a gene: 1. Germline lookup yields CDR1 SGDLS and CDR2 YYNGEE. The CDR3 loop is CASSVAGLYNEQFF. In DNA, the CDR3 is TGTGCCAGCAGCGTAGCGGGACTATACAATGAGCAGTTCTTC.

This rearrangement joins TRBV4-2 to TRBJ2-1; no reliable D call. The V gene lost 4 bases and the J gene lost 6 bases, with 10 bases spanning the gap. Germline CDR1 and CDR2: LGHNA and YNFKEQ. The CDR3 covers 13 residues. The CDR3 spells CASSPFSPNEQFF. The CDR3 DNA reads TGTGCCAGCAGCCCATTTAGCCCCAATGAGCAGTTCTTC.

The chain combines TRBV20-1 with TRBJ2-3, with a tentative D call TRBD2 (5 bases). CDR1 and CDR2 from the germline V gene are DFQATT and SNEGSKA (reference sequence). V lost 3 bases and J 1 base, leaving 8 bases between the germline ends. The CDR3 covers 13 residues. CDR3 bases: TGCAGTGCTAGGGAGGTTGGCACAGATACGCAGTATTTT. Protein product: CSAREVGTDTQYF.

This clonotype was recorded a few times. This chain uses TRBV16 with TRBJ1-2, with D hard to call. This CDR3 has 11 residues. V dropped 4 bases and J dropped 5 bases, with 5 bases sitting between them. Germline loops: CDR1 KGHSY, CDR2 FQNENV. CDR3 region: CASSPLYGYTF. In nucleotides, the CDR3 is TGTGCCAGCAGCCCTCTATATGGCTACACCTTC.

The CDR3 coding sequence is TGTGCCACCACAACAGTTATCCGCGGCTACACCTTC. Translation gives CATTTVIRGYTF. The chain has TRBV7-9 and TRBJ1-2; D remains unclear. This CDR3 spans 12 amino acids. The V gene's germline CDR1 is SEHNR and CDR2 FQNEAQ (reference sequence). The V end lost 10 bases, the J end lost 8 bases, and 17 bases lay between the germline ends.

CDR3 nucleotide sequence: TGTGCCAGCAAGCACCGGACCCTCAACGACAGGTCTATACCCTACGAGCAGTACTTC. This codes for CASKHRTLNDRSIPYEQYF. This sequence joins TRBV21-1 and TRBJ2-7; the DNA was not used to check the table's D call, TRBD1. TRBV21-1 is designated a pseudogene. CDR3 length: 19 residues.

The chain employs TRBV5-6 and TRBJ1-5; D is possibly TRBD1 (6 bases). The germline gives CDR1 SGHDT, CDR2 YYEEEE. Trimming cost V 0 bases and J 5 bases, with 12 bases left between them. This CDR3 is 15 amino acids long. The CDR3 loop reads CASSLGLSGDQPQHF. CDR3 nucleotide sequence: TGTGCCAGCAGCTTGGGCTTGTCAGGGGATCAGCCCCAGCATTTT.